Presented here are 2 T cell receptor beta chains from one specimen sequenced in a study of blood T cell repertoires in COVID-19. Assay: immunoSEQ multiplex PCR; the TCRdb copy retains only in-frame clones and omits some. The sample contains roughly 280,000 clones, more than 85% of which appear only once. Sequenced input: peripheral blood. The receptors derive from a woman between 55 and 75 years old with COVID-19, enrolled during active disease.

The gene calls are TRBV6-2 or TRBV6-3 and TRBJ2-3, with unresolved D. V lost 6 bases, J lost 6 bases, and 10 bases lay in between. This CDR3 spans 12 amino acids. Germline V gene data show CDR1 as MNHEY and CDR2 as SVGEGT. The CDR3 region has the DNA TGTGCCAGCAGCCGCGGCCCGGATACGCAGTATTTT. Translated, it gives CASSRGPDTQYF.

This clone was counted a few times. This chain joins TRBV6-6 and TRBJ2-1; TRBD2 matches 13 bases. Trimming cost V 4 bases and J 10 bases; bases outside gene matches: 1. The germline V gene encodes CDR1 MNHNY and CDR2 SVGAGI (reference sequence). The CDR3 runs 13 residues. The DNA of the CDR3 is TGTGCCAGCAGTTCGACTAGCGGGAGGGAGCAGTTCTTC. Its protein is CASSSTSGREQFF.